What follows are 30 T cell receptor beta chains derived from one specimen sequenced in a study of T-cell memory formation after mild COVID-19. Using its own MiXCR run on the 5' RACE reads, TCRdb lists one record per CDR3 protein. The data contain around 530,000 distinct CDR3 sequences, about 20% of them singletons. The sequenced sample consisted of PBMCs or a T cell subset sorted from them (not recorded which). The origin of the receptors is an adult woman who had mild COVID-19 (a few samples of this study predate the infection). Cell type and time point are not known.

The table lists this clonotype with a few counts. The chain recombines TRBV9 with TRBJ2-5, with 9 bases fitting TRBD1. There are 16 residues in the CDR3. Per the germline V gene, CDR1 is SGDLS and CDR2 is YYNGEE. The junction had 9 bases not matched to a gene; V was cut back by 4 bases and J by 2 bases. CDR3 loop: CASSIRQGGLQETQYF. CDR3 DNA sequence: TGTGCCAGCAGCATACGACAGGGGGGCCTACAAGAGACCCAGTACTTC.

There are a few counts of this clonotype. This rearrangement joins TRBV4-3 to TRBJ2-4; TRBD2 agrees at 8 bases. From germline, CDR1 is LGHNA and CDR2 YSLEER. V lost 2 bases and J lost 7; bases outside the gene matches: 13. The CDR3 runs 17 residues. DNA for the CDR3: TGCGCCAGCAGCCAAATACTAGCGGAGTTTGCTCAGAACATTCAGTACTTC. Protein product: CASSQILAEFAQNIQYF.

This chain joins TRBV5-1 and TRBJ1-2; D is undetermined. Germline loops: CDR1 SGHRS, CDR2 YFSETQ. There are 13 residues in the CDR3. V was cut by 4 bases and J by 3 bases, with 10 bases left in between. CDR3 bases: TGCGCCAGCAGCCCACTCTGGGACTATGGCTACACCTTC. Amino acid sequence: CASSPLWDYGYTF.

This clonotype was seen only a few times. V is TRBV11-2 and J is TRBJ2-1, with 7 nucleotides matching TRBD1. The CDR3 is 13 amino acids. CDR1 is SGHAT and CDR2 is FQNNGV in the germline V gene. The ends lost 1 base at V and 14 bases at J; junction bases unmatched: 8. Here the CDR3 reads CASSLGAGTAKFF. The DNA for the CDR3 is TGTGCCAGCAGCTTAGGGGCCGGGACAGCTAAGTTCTTC. Full variable domain (remainder filled in from reference TRBV11-2 and TRBJ2-1): EAGVAQSPRYKIIEKRQSVAFWCNPISGHATLYWYQQILGQGPKLLIQFQNNGVVDDSQLPKDRFSAERLKGVDSTLKIQPAKLEDSAVYLCASSLGAGTAKFFGPGTRLTVL.

The table lists this clonotype with a few counts. The chain is built from TRBV12-3 or TRBV12-4 and TRBJ2-3; 8 nucleotides agree with TRBD1. V lost 6 bases to trimming and J lost 7 bases; unmatched junction nucleotides: 12. The CDR3 spans 15 residues. The CDR3 DNA follows: TGTGCCAGCAGCCCCACAGGGGGACTTTCCCATACGCAGTATTTT. Translation: CASSPTGGLSHTQYF.

The chain joins TRBV27 to TRBJ2-7; D is unclear. Germline assignment: CDR1 MNHEY and CDR2 SMNVEV (reference sequence). The CDR3 is 13 residues long. V shed 3 bases and J shed 3 bases, with 9 bases lying between them. The CDR3 reads CASSFGLNYEQYF. The CDR3 nucleotides are TGTGCCAGCAGTTTTGGTCTAAACTACGAGCAGTACTTC.

This clonotype was detected a few times. The chain links TRBV7-2 to TRBJ2-1, with TRBD2 matching 7 bases. V trimming: 2 bases; J trimming: 10 bases; junction bases outside the gene matches: 5. The CDR3 length is 13 residues. Looked up from germline, CDR1 is SGHTA and CDR2 is FQGNSA. CDR3 residues: CASSLYGRNEQFF. For the CDR3, the DNA is TGTGCCAGCAGCTTATACGGGAGGAACGAGCAGTTCTTC. Variable domain in full (rest from reference TRBV7-2 and TRBJ2-1): GAGVSQSPSNKVTEKGKDVELRCDPISGHTALYWYRQSLGQGLEFLIYFQGNSAPDKSGLPSDRFSAERTGGSVSTLTIQRTQQEDSAVYLCASSLYGRNEQFFGPGTRLTVL.

In this sample, this clonotype turned up a few times. The rearrangement links TRBV7-8 to TRBJ1-4; D unclear. The V end lost 5 bases, the J end lost 4 bases, and 11 bases lay between the germline ends. From germline, CDR1 is SGHVS and CDR2 FQNEAQ. The CDR3 runs to 14 residues. CDR3 nucleotides: TGTGCCAGCAGCCCCGGGAGTTATAATGAAAAACTGTTTTTT. The encoded protein is CASSPGSYNEKLFF.

The chain uses TRBV7-9 and TRBJ2-3, with D possibly TRBD1 on 6 matching bases. CDR3 length: 15 amino acids. The ends were cut back, 4 bases at V and 4 bases at J, with 15 bases in the middle. Germline CDR1 is SEHNR and CDR2 is FQNEAQ (reference sequence). DNA of the CDR3: TGTGCCAGCAGCTCACCTACAGGGTCGGCAGATACGCAGTATTTT. Protein sequence: CASSSPTGSADTQYF. Complete variable domain (other parts from reference TRBV7-9 and TRBJ2-3): DTGVSQNPRHKITKRGQNVTFRCDPISEHNRLYWYRQTLGQGPEFLTYFQNEAQLEKSRLLSDRFSAERPKGSFSTLEIQRTEQGDSAMYLCASSSPTGSADTQYFGPGTRLTVL.

This clonotype was detected only a few times. The chain is built from TRBV29-1 and TRBJ2-1; D is undetermined. Trimming shortened V by 4 bases and J by 8 bases, and 9 bases separated the two germline ends. This CDR3 is built from 11 residues. CDR1 is SQVTM and CDR2 is ANQGSEA in the germline V gene. The CDR3 region is CSVGKRHEQFF. CDR3 coding DNA: TGCAGCGTTGGCAAACGACATGAGCAGTTCTTC.

V gene TRBV28 combines with J gene TRBJ2-1; D unclear. Trimming removed 3 bases at V and 7 bases at J, with 7 bases between. CDR3 length equals 12 residues. From germline, CDR1 is MDHEN and CDR2 SYDVKM. The CDR3 is CASSFDGNEQFF. CDR3 nucleotides: TGTGCCAGCAGTTTCGACGGGAATGAGCAGTTCTTC.

This clonotype was seen only a few times. CDR3 residues: CASSHSPGTSGIHNEQFF. For the CDR3, the DNA is TGTGCCAGCAGCCACTCGCCCGGGACTAGCGGGATTCACAATGAGCAGTTCTTC. The chain couples TRBV7-8 to TRBJ2-1; 13 bases are shared with TRBD2. With V trimmed by 5 bases and J by 5 bases, 12 bases remained unmatched. The CDR3 is 18 amino acids. In germline, CDR1 is SGHVS, CDR2 FQNEAQ. Combining the CDR3 with reference TRBV7-8 and TRBJ2-1 gives the whole variable domain GAGVSQSPRYKVAKRGQDVALRCDPISGHVSLFWYQQALGQGPEFLTYFQNEAQLDKSGLPSDRFFAERPEGSVSTLKIQRTQQEDSAVYLCASSHSPGTSGIHNEQFFGPGTRLTVL.

The rearrangement uses TRBV29-1 and TRBJ2-7; D perhaps matches TRBD1 (6 bases). Looked up from germline, CDR1 is SQVTM and CDR2 is ANQGSEA. The ends were cut back, 5 bases at V and 7 bases at J, with 12 bases in the middle. There are 11 residues in the CDR3. CDR3 region: CSVIKQGEQYF. CDR3 nucleotides: TGCAGCGTTATTAAACAGGGAGAGCAGTACTTC.

The V call is TRBV7-8, the J call TRBJ1-5; D perhaps matches TRBD1 (6 bases). Trimming cost V 2 bases and J 2 bases, with 13 bases left between them. The CDR3 loop spans 16 amino acids. Germline values: CDR1 SGHVS, CDR2 FQNEAQ. The CDR3 DNA reads as TGTGCCAGCAGCTTATTTGGGGGGGCAGGCAATCAGCCCCAGCATTTT. Translated: CASSLFGGAGNQPQHF.

The chain's CDR3 is CASSFRPLAGGPVEETQYF. DNA for the CDR3: TGTGCCAGCAGCTTCCGTCCCCTAGCGGGAGGCCCCGTGGAAGAGACCCAGTACTTC. The J gene is TRBJ2-5, the V gene TRBV11-3; 11 nucleotides align to TRBD2. CDR1 is SGHNT and CDR2 is YENEEA in the germline V gene. V was clipped by 3 bases and J by 3 bases; unmatched bases: 15. The CDR3 spans 19 residues.

This clonotype has just a few counts. V and J are TRBV5-1 and TRBJ2-1, with 16 positions matching TRBD2. J gave up 9 bases and V 4 bases, and 4 bases lay outside the gene matches. The CDR3 is 15 amino acids. The V gene's germline CDR1 is SGHRS and CDR2 YFSETQ. CDR3 DNA: TGCGCCAGCAGCGGGACTAGCGGGGGGGTTTTTGAGCAGTTCTTC. Translated, it gives CASSGTSGGVFEQFF. The full variable domain, rest sourced from reference TRBV5-1 and TRBJ2-1, is KAGVTQTPRYLIKTRGQQVTLSCSPISGHRSVSWYQQTPGQGLQFLFEYFSETQRNKGNFPGRFSGRQFSNSRSEMNVSTLELGDSALYLCASSGTSGGVFEQFFGPGTRLTVL.

The chain employs TRBV4-3 and TRBJ2-3; no definite D call. The CDR3 spans 16 residues. V lost 1 base and J 4 bases, leaving 15 bases between the germline ends. The germline CDR1 and CDR2 sequences are LGHNA and YSLEER. The CDR3 sequence: CASSQGSSTSADTQYF. The DNA for the CDR3 is TGCGCCAGCAGCCAAGGTTCTTCGACAAGCGCAGATACGCAGTATTTT.

The V call is TRBV7-8, the J call TRBJ2-1; TRBD1 agrees at 7 bases. The CDR3 spans 15 residues. Germline V CDR1 and CDR2: SGHVS, FQNEAQ. V shed 5 bases, J shed 6 bases, and the junction held 10 bases outside the gene matches. CDR3 region: CASSPRDSARNEQFF. The CDR3 region has the DNA TGTGCCAGCAGCCCCCGGGACAGCGCTCGCAATGAGCAGTTCTTC.

This rearrangement joins TRBV4-2 to TRBJ1-5, with a tentative D call TRBD1 (6 bases). There are 16 residues in the CDR3. Trimming shortened V by 0 bases and J by 4 bases, and 13 bases separated the two germline ends. From germline, CDR1 is LGHNA and CDR2 YNFKEQ. CDR3 in amino acids: CASSQEVQGGNQPQHF. The CDR3 DNA sequence: TGTGCCAGCAGCCAAGAGGTACAGGGTGGAAATCAGCCCCAGCATTTT.

This sequence joins TRBV24-1 and TRBJ1-2, with D possibly TRBD1 on 5 matching bases. The CDR3 is 14 residues long. CDR1 and CDR2 (germline): KGHDR, SFDVKD. The V and J ends lost 1 base and 2 bases respectively, with 7 bases between them. CDR3 DNA sequence: TGTGCCACCAGTGATTTCAGACAGAACTATGGCTACACCTTC. This gives the protein CATSDFRQNYGYTF.

This clonotype was seen a handful of times. The rearrangement uses TRBV3-1 and TRBJ1-1; D possibly corresponds to TRBD1 (6 bases). V dropped 3 bases and J dropped 5 bases, with 16 bases sitting between them. This CDR3 comprises 15 residues. Germline CDR1 LGHDT, CDR2 YNNKEL (reference sequence). CDR3: CASSQAGTTATEAFF. As DNA, the CDR3 is TGTGCCAGCAGCCAGGCCGGGACAACAGCGACTGAAGCTTTCTTT.

The chain couples TRBV5-1 to TRBJ2-2; the match to TRBD1 covers 9 bases. The trim removed 4 bases at V and 10 bases at J, leaving 17 bases unmatched. The germline V gene encodes CDR1 SGHRS and CDR2 YFSETQ. The CDR3 loop spans 17 amino acids. The CDR3 sequence: CASSPLWTGVNAVELFF. The CDR3 bases are TGCGCCAGCAGCCCACTCTGGACAGGGGTTAACGCCGTGGAGCTGTTTTTT.

This clonotype has ten or more counts. The CDR3 here is CSVADREQFF. DNA of the CDR3: TGCAGCGTAGCAGACAGGGAGCAGTTCTTC. V is TRBV29-1 and J is TRBJ2-1; TRBD1 is a possible D gene (6 bases). V shed 6 bases and J shed 10 bases, with 10 bases lying between them. Germline V lookup: CDR1 SQVTM, CDR2 ANQGSEA. There are 10 residues in the CDR3.

Only a few counts were recorded for this clonotype. The chain links TRBV6-2 or TRBV6-3 to TRBJ1-2; 10 bases are shared with TRBD1. The germline V gene has CDR1 MNHEY and CDR2 SVGEGT. The CDR3 contains 15 residues. Trimming removed 4 bases from V and 5 bases from J; junction bases left unmatched: 7. The CDR3 DNA reads TGTGCCAGCAGTTCGCCGGACAGGGGGAATTATGGCTACACCTTC. Residues: CASSSPDRGNYGYTF.

The chain links TRBV29-1 to TRBJ2-1; no reliable D call. Germline CDR1 SQVTM, CDR2 ANQGSEA. The V gene lost 5 bases and the J gene lost 0 bases, with 14 bases spanning the gap. The CDR3 covers 15 residues. DNA for the CDR3: TGCAGCGTTCTGGGCCTGGAGCCCTCCTACAATGAGCAGTTCTTC. This encodes CSVLGLEPSYNEQFF.

CDR3 sequence (DNA): TGTGCCAGCTCTACTGTACAAGGGAGGAATCAGCCCCAGCATTTT. Its protein product is CASSTVQGRNQPQHF. This chain uses TRBV18 with TRBJ1-5; D call uncertain. The ends were cut back, 6 bases at V and 4 bases at J, with 16 bases in the middle. Germline CDR1 and CDR2: KGHSH and LQKENI. The CDR3 consists of 15 residues.

The table lists this clonotype with many counts. The rearrangement uses TRBV23-1 and TRBJ2-5; 9 bases agree with TRBD1. TRBV23-1 falls under the ORF class, with uncertain function. V lost 6 bases, J lost 1 base, and 12 bases stayed unmatched. CDR3 length: 17 amino acids. The CDR3 here is CASSQGPGQGSQETQYF. The CDR3 region has the DNA TGCGCCAGCAGCCAAGGCCCGGGACAGGGTTCCCAAGAGACCCAGTACTTC.

The J gene is TRBJ1-3, the V gene TRBV12-3 or TRBV12-4, with D unclear. Between the trimmed V and J ends, which lost 3 bases and 0 bases, there was a span of 6 bases. The CDR3 contains 14 residues. The chain's CDR3 is CASSFMPSGNTIYF. CDR3 nucleotides: TGTGCCAGCAGTTTTATGCCCTCTGGAAACACCATATATTTT.

This clonotype has a handful of counts. The chain recombines TRBV19 with TRBJ1-2; D not resolved. Trimming took 3 bases from V and 4 from J, leaving 21 bases between them. Looked up from germline, CDR1 is LNHDA and CDR2 is SQIVND (reference sequence). The CDR3 has 17 amino acids. The CDR3 region is CASSMEGGSHLPYGYTF. The CDR3 nucleotides are TGTGCCAGTAGTATGGAAGGTGGGTCCCACCTCCCCTATGGCTACACCTTC.

In its sample, this clonotype was seen a few times. The CDR3 DNA is TGTGCCAGCAGCCCGTCGACAGCAACTGGAAACACCATATATTTT. Encoded protein: CASSPSTATGNTIYF. This chain uses TRBV7-2 with TRBJ1-3, with D tentatively TRBD1 (5 bases). With 5 bases removed from V and 2 bases from J, the gap between germline ends came to 13 bases. The CDR3 totals 15 residues. Germline V lookup: CDR1 SGHTA, CDR2 FQGNSA.